This T cell receptor beta chain was sequenced during a study of blood T cells in healthy people across ages. With respect to this clonotype: The antigen is not known.

A sample-barcoded 5' primer and a J-beta primer mix were used in a second PCR of about 7 to 12 cycles. TCRdb redid the calling of the 5' RACE reads with MiXCR, one entry per CDR3 protein. Among 650,000 to 1,000,000 distinct CDR3 sequences, about 36% were seen once, and the ten largest hold roughly 13%. The germline gives CDR1 SEHNR, CDR2 FQNEAQ (reference sequence). CDR3 length equals 13 residues. Deletions cut 5 bases from V and 7 bases from J, with 15 bases between. Findings and caveats of the study: Naive T cell percentage by flow cytometry tracked strongly with beta diversity. Bulk PBMC profiling left naive and antigen-experienced comparisons inconclusive. Naive CD4+ cells and diversity were both higher in long-lived donors than in aged donors.

The chain recombines TRBV7-9 with TRBJ2-7, with D unclear. This receptor was obtained from a man between 18 and 29 years old in good health. The sample consisted of blood. The CDR3 loop is CASSPPIINEQYF. CDR3 in DNA: TGTGCCAGCAGCCCCCCTATTATCAATGAGCAGTACTTC.